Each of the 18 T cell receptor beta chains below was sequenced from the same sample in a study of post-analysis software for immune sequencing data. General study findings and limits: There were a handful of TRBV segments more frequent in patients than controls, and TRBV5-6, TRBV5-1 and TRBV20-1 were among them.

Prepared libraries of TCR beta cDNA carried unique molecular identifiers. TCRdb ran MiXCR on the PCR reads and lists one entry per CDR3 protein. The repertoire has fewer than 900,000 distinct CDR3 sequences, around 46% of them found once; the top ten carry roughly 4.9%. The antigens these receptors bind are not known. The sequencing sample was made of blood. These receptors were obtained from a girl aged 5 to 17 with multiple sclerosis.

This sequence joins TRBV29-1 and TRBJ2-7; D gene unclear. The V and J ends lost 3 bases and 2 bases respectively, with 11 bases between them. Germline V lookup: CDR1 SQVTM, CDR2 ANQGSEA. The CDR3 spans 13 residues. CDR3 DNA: TGCAGCGTTGAGGTCGCACCAACCTACGAGCAGTACTTC. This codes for CSVEVAPTYEQYF.

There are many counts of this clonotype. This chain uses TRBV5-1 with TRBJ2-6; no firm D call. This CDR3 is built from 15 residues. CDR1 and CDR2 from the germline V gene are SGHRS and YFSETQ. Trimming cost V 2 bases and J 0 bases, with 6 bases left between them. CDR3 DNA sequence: TGCGCCAGCAGCTTCGAGAGCTCTGGGGCCAACGTCCTGACTTTC. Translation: CASSFESSGANVLTF.

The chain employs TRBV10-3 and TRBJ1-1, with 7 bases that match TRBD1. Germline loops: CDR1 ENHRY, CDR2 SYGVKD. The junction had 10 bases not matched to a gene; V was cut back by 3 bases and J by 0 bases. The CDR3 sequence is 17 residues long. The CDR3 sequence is CAISDPDRAGMNTEAFF. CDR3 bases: TGTGCCATCAGTGACCCCGACAGGGCTGGTATGAACACTGAAGCTTTCTTT.

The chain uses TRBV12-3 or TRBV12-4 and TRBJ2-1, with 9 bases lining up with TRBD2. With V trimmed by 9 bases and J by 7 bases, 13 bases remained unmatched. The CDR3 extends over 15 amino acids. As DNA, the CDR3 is TGTGCCAGTTCCCCCCGCGGGAGGGCCTTTAATGAGCAGTTCTTC. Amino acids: CASSPRGRAFNEQFF.

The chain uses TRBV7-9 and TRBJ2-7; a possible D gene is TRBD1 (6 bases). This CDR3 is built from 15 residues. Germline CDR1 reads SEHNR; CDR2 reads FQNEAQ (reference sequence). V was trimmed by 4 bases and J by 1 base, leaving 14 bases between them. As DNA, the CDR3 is TGTGCCAGCAGCTCTGCGACAGGAGATTCCTACGAGCAGTACTTC. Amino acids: CASSSATGDSYEQYF.

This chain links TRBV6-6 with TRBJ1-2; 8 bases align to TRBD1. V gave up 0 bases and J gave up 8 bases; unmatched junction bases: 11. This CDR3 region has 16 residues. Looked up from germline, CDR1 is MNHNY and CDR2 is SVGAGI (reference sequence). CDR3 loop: CASSYSQDRVELGYTF. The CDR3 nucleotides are TGTGCCAGCAGTTACTCCCAGGACAGGGTCGAACTAGGCTACACCTTC.

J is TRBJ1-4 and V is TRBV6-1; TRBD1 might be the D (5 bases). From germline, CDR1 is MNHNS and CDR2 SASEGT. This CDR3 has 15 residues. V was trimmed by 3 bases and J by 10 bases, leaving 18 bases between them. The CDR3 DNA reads TGTGCCAGCAGTGAGTCGCATGGGGCAGGTGGAAAACTGTTTTTT. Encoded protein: CASSESHGAGGKLFF.

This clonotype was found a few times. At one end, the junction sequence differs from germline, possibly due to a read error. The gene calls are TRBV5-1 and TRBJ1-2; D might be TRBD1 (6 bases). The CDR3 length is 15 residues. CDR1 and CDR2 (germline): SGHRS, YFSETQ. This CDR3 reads CTSSFNPGANYGYTF. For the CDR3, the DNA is TGCACCAGCAGCTTTAACCCAGGGGCTAACTATGGCTACACCTTC.

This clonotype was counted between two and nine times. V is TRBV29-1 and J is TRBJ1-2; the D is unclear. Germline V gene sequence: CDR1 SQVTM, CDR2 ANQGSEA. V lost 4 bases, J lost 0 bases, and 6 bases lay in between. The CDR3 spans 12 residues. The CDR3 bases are TGCAGCGTTGGAGGTGCTAACTATGGCTACACCTTC. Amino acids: CSVGGANYGYTF.

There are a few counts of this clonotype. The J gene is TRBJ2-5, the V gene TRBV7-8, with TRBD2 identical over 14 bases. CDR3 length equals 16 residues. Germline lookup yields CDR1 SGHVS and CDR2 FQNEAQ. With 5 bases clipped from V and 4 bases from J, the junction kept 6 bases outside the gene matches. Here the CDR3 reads CASSDGTSGRGETQYF. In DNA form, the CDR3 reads TGTGCCAGCAGCGACGGGACTAGCGGGAGAGGAGAGACCCAGTACTTC.

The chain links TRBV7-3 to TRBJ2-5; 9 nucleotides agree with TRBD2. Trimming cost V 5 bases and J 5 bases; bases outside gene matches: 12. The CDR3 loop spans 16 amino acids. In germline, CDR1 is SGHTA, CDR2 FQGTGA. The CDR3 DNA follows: TGTGCCAGCAGCCCAGGACTAGCGAATCTGGGGGAGACCCAGTACTTC. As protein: CASSPGLANLGETQYF.

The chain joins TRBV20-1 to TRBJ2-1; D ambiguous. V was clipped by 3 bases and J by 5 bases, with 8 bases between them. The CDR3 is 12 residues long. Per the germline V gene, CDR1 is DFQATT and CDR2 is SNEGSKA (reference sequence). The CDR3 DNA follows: TGCAGTGCTAGGTGGTCAGACAATGAGCAGTTCTTC. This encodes CSARWSDNEQFF.

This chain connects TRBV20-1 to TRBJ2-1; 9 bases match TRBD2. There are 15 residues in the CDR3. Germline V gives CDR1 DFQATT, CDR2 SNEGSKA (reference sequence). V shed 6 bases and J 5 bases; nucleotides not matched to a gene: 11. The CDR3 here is CSAAGVAGANNEQFF. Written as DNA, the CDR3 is TGCAGTGCGGCGGGGGTAGCGGGAGCTAACAATGAGCAGTTCTTC.

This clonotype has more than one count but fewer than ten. In nucleotides, the CDR3 is TGTGCCACCAGCCCTACTAGCGGGAGCACAGATACGCAGTATTTT. Translated: CATSPTSGSTDTQYF. J is TRBJ2-3 and V is TRBV24-1; TRBD2 matches 9 bases. With 7 bases clipped from V and 0 bases from J, the junction kept 4 bases outside the gene matches. The CDR3 consists of 15 residues. Germline V gene lookup returns CDR1 KGHDR and CDR2 SFDVKD.

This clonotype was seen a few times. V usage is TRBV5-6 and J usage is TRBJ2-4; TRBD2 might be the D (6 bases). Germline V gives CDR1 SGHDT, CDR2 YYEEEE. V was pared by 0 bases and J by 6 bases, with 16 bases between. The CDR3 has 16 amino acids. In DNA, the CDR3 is TGTGCCAGCAGCTTGGGGTCGGGAGCAGTTGGAAACATTCAGTACTTC. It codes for CASSLGSGAVGNIQYF.

Written as DNA, the CDR3 is TGCAGTGTCGCGTCCAGGGGTGTCTACGAGCAGTACTTC. Translating gives CSVASRGVYEQYF. The chain employs TRBV20-1 and TRBJ2-7; possibly TRBD1 for D (6 bases). Trimming shortened V by 7 bases and J by 3 bases, and 16 bases separated the two germline ends. The germline gives CDR1 DFQATT, CDR2 SNEGSKA (reference sequence). CDR3 length equals 13 residues.

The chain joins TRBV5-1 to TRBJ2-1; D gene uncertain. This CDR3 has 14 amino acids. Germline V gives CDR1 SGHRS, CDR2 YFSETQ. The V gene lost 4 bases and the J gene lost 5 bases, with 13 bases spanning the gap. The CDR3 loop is CASSLDVPHNEQFF. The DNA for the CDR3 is TGCGCCAGCAGCCTGGACGTTCCTCACAATGAGCAGTTCTTC.

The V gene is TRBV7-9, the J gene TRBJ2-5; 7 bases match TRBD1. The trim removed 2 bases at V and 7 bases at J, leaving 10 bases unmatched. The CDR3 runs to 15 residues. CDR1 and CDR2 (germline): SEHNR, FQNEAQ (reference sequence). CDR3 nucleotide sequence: TGTGCCAGCAGCTTACAGACAGGGACAATTTTGACCCAGTACTTC. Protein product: CASSLQTGTILTQYF.